This TCR beta chain comes out of a study of early T cells in non-severe SARS-CoV-2 infection. Across the study: Chains stayed unpaired after sequencing of bulk RNA from unsorted whole blood. General observations from the study: VDJdb matching skewed toward anti-spike CD8 responses, missing private and CD4 specificities.

Individual cDNA molecules received unique molecular identifiers. TCRdb reanalysed the 5' RACE reads using MiXCR and keeps one entry per CDR3 protein. The sample holds approximately 60,000 distinct CDR3 sequences, over 10% seen once. The CDR3 runs 16 residues. Trimming left V 0 bases short and J 0 bases short, with 10 bases between. The germline V gene has CDR1 SGHRS and CDR2 YFSETQ. Ten or more counts support this clonotype. What it binds is not known. The chain employs TRBV5-1 and TRBJ1-3; the D gene is possibly TRBD1 (5 bases). The TCR originated in an adult who was a healthcare worker with PCR-confirmed SARS-CoV-2 infection or an uninfected control (not recorded which). Input material: whole blood. The CDR3 DNA reads as TGCGCCAGCAGCTTGGCCGGGACTCTCTCTGGAAACACCATATATTTT. Its protein product is CASSLAGTLSGNTIYF.